This T cell receptor (beta chain) was obtained from a study of tumor and adjacent non-tumor tissue in lung cancer. Study-level findings and limits: Higher tumor TCR diversity was associated with shorter survival. Normal lung showed higher cumulative top 100 clone frequency than tumor.

CDR1 and CDR2 from the germline V gene are ENHRY and SYGVKD. This CDR3 spans 16 amino acids. Note on this clonotype: Its antigen is still unknown. A junction boundary mismatches the germline segment, possibly from a read error.

The library came from three nested PCR rounds adapted from ARM-PCR protocols. TCRdb reanalysed the multiplex PCR reads using MiXCR and keeps one entry per CDR3 protein. The repertoire includes 90,000 to 100,000 distinct CDR3 sequences, roughly 80% of them detected once, and more than 30% sits in the top ten. This sample's RNA came from whole unsorted tissue. This non-tumor lung sample came from over 3 cm beyond the tumor edge. The J gene is TRBJ2-2, the V gene TRBV10-3; possibly TRBD1 or TRBD2 for D (5 bases each). The material sequenced was distant non-tumor lung tissue. This receptor was obtained from a man aged 60-69 years with small cell lung cancer. This chain's CDR3 is CAISEGLHRGTGELYF. CDR3 DNA: TGTGCCATCAGCGAAGGGCTTCATCGGGGCACCGGGGAGCTGTATTTT.